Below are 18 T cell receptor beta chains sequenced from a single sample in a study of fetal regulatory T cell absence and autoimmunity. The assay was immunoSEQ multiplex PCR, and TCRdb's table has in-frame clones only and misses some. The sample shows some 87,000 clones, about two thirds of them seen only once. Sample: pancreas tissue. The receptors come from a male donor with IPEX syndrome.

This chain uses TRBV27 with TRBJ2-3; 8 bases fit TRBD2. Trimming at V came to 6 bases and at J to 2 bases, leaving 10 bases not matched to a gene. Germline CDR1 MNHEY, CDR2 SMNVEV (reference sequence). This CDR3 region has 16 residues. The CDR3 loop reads CASRVLGGADTDTQYF. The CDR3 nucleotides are TGTGCCAGCAGGGTACTCGGGGGGGCCGACACAGATACGCAGTATTTT.

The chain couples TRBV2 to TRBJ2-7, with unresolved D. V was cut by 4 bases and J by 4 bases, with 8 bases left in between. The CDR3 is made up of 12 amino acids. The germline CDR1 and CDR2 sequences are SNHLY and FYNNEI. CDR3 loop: CASSVGFYEQYF. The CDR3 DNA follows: TGTGCCAGCAGTGTCGGGTTTTACGAGCAGTACTTC.

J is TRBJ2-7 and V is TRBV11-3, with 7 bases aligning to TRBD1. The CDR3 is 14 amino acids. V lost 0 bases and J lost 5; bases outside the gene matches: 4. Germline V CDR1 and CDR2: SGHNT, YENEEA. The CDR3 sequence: CASSLEQGPHEQYF. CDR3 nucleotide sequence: TGTGCCAGCAGCTTAGAACAGGGGCCCCACGAGCAGTACTTC.

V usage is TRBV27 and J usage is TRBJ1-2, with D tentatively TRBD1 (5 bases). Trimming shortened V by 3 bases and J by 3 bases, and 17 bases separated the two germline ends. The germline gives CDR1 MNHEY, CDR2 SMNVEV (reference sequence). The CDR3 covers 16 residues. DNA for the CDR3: TGTGCCAGCAGTTTCCTCAACCTAGACAGCCACTATGGCTACACCTTC. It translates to CASSFLNLDSHYGYTF.

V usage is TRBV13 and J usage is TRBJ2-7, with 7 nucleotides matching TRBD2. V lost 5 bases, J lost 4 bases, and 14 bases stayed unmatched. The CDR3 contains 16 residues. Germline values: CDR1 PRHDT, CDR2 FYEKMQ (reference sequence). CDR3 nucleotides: TGTGCCAGCAGCCAGAATTCTCTAGCGGTGGGATACGAGCAGTACTTC. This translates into CASSQNSLAVGYEQYF.

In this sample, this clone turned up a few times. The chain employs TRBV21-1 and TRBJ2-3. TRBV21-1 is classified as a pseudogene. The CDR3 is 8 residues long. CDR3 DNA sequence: TGTGCCAGCAGCTCGCAGTATTTT. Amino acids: CASSSQYF.

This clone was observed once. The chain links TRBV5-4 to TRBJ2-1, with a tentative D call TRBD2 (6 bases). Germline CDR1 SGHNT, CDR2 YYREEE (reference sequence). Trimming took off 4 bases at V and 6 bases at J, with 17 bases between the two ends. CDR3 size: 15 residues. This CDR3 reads CASSRPGTGGNEQFF. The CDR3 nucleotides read TGTGCCAGCAGCCGTCCCGGGACTGGGGGCAATGAGCAGTTCTTC.

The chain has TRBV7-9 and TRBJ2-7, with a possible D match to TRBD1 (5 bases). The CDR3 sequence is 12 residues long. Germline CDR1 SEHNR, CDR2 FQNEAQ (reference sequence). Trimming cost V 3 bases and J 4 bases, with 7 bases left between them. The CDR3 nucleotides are TGTGCCAGCAGCTTCCGACAGTACGAGCAGTACTTC. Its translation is CASSFRQYEQYF.

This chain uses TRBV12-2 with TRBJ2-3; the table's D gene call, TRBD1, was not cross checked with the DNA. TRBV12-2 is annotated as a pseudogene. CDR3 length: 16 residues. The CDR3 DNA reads TGTGCAAGTCGCGGGACAGGGGGTGGGAGGACAGATACGCAGTATTTT. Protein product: CASRGTGGGRTDTQYF.

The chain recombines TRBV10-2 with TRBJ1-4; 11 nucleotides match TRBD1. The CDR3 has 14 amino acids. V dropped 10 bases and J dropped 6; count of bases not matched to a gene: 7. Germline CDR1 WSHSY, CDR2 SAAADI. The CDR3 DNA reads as TGCGCCACCGCACCGGGACAGGGGGATGAAAAACTGTTTTTT. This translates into CATAPGQGDEKLFF.

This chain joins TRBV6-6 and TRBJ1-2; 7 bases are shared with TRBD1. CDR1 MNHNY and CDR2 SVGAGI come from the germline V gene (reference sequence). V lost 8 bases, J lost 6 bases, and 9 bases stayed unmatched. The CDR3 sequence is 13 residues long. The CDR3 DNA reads TGTGCCAGCGCCCAGGGGGTAGCGAATGGCTACACCTTC. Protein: CASAQGVANGYTF.

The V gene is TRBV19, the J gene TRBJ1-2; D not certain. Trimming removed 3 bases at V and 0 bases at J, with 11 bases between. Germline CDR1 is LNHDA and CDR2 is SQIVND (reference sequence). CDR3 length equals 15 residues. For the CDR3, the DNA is TGTGCCAGTAGTATCCCTCAGGTAGCTAACTATGGCTACACCTTC. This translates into CASSIPQVANYGYTF.

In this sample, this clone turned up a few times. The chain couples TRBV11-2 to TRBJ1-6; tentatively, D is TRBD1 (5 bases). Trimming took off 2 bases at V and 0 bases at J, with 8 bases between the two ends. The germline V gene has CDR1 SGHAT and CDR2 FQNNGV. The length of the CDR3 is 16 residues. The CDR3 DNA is TGTGCCAGCAGCTTATTCGGGGGCTCCTATAATTCACCCCTCCACTTT. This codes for CASSLFGGSYNSPLHF.

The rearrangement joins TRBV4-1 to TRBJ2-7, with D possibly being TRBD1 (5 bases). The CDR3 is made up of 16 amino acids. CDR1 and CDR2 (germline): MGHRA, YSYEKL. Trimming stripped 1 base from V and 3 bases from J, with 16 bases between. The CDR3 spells CASSQVLGARVYEQYF. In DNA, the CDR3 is TGCGCCAGCAGCCAAGTGCTCGGCGCCAGGGTCTACGAGCAGTACTTC.

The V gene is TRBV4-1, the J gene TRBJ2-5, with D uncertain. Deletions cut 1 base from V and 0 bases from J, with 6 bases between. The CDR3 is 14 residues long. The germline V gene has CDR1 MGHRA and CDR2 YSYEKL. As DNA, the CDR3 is TGCGCCAGCAGCCAAGCGGAGTACCAAGAGACCCAGTACTTC. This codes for CASSQAEYQETQYF.

This chain's CDR3 is CASSLVNSVFNEQYF. The CDR3 coding sequence is TGCGCCAGCAGCTTGGTAAACTCAGTGTTTAACGAGCAGTACTTC. V and J are TRBV5-1 and TRBJ2-7; D gene unclear. The CDR3 has 15 residues. Looked up from germline, CDR1 is SGHRS and CDR2 is YFSETQ. The V end lost 0 bases, the J end lost 5 bases, and 15 bases lay between the germline ends.

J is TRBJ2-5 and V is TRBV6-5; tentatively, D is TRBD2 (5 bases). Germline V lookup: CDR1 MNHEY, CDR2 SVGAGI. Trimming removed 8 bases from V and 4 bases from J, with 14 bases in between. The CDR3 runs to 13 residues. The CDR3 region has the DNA TGTGCCAGCGGCCTTAACGGGGTAGAGACCCAGTACTTC. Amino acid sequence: CASGLNGVETQYF.

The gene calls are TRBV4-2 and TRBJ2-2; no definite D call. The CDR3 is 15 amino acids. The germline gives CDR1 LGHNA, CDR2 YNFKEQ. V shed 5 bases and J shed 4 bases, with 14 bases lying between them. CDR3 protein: CASSDNKLGTGELFF. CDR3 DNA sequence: TGTGCCAGCAGCGACAACAAGCTGGGCACCGGGGAGCTGTTTTTT.